This T cell receptor (beta chain) was sequenced for a study of blood T cell repertoires in COVID-19. The germline CDR1 and CDR2 sequences are MNHEY and SVGEGT. The CDR3 runs to 14 residues. V was pared by 1 base and J by 5 bases, with 9 bases between. Sequenced by immunoSEQ multiplex PCR; TCRdb stores in-frame clones only, minus some. The profile covers approximately 350,000 clones, with less than 90% appearing a single time and 5% to 6% taken by the ten largest. Membership in each cohort depended on participant-reported clinical history. The source material was PBMCs or T cells enriched from blood (not recorded which). This TCR was sampled from a woman aged 45-60 years who had recovered from COVID-19. The chain employs TRBV6-2 or TRBV6-3 and TRBJ2-1; D might be TRBD2 (5 bases). CDR3 in amino acids: CASSYFRRHNEQFF. The CDR3 DNA reads TGTGCCAGCAGTTACTTCCGGAGGCACAATGAGCAGTTCTTC.